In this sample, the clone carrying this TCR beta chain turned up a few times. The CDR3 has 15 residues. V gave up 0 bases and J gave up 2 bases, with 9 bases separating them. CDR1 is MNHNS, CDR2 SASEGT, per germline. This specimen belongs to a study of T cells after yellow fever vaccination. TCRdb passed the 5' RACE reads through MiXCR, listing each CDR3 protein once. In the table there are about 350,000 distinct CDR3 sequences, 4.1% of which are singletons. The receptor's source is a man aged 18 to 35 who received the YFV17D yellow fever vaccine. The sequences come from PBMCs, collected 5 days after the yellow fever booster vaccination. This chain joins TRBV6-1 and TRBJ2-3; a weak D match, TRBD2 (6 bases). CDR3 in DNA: TGTGCCAGCAGTGAAGCGTGGACTACCACAGATACGCAGTATTTT. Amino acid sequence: CASSEAWTTTDTQYF.